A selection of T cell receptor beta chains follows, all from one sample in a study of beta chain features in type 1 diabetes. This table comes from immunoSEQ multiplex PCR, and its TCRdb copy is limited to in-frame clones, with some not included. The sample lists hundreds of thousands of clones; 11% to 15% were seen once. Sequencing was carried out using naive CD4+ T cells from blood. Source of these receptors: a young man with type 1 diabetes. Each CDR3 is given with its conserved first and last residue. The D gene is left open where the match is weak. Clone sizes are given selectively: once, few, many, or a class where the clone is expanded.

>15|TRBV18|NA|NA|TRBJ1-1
CASSPDPLMNTEAFF
TGTGCCAGCTCACCCGACCCCCTAATGAACACTGAAGCTTTCTTT
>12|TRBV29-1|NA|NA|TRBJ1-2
CSVESQNYGYTF
TGCAGCGTTGAAAGTCAGAACTATGGCTACACCTTC
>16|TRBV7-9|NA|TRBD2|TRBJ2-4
CASSPRGVMDKNIQYF
TGTGCCAGCAGCCCCCGGGGGGTAATGGACAAAAACATTCAGTACTTC
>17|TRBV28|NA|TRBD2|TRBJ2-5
CASSFPGTSGGEGTQYF
TGTGCCAGCAGTTTCCCGGGGACTAGCGGGGGTGAGGGGACCCAGTACTTC
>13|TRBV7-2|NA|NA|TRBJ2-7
CASSSPQEYEQYF
TGTGCCAGCAGCTCGCCACAGGAATACGAGCAGTACTTC
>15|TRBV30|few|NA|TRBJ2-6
CAWSQGFPGANVLTF
TGTGCCTGGAGCCAAGGGTTCCCTGGGGCCAACGTCCTGACTTTC
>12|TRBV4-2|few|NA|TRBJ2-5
CASSQDYGTQYF
TGTGCCAGCAGCCAAGATTATGGGACCCAGTACTTC
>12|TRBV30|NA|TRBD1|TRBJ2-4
CALTTGGNIQYF
TGTGCCTTGACGACAGGGGGGAACATTCAGTACTTC
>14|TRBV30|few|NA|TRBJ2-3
CAWAQEPISDTQYF
TGTGCCTGGGCCCAGGAACCCATTTCGGATACGCAGTATTTT
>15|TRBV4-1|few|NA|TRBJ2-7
CASSQEEVSSYEQYF
TGCGCCAGCAGCCAAGAAGAGGTCAGCTCCTACGAGCAGTACTTC
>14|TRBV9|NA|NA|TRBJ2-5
CASSVYSSPETQYF
TGTGCCAGCAGCGTCTACAGCTCACCAGAGACCCAGTACTTC
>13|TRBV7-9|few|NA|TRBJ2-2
CASSLGGTGELFF
TGTGCCAGCAGCTTAGGGGGTACCGGGGAGCTGTTTTTT
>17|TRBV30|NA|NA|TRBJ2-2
CAWSPSRITGDTGELFF
TGTGCCTGGAGTCCCTCCAGGATAACGGGGGACACCGGGGAGCTGTTTTTT
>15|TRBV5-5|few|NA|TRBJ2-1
CASSTGTISYNEQFF
TGTGCCAGCAGCACCGGGACAATCTCCTACAATGAGCAGTTCTTC
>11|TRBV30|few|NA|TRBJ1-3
CAWTVGDTIYF
TGTGCCTGGACCGTCGGGGACACCATATATTTT